The clone carrying this T cell receptor (beta chain) appeared many times. Antigen specificity is unknown. One entry per CDR3 protein results from TCRdb running MiXCR on the 5' RACE reads. Of hundreds of thousands of distinct CDR3 sequences in the sample, 8.5% to 9% were seen once. Germline loops: CDR1 SGHRS, CDR2 YFSETQ. This CDR3 comprises 19 residues. V was cut by 0 bases and J by 6 bases, with 24 bases left in between. The source of the sample is a study of identical twins. Overall study findings and caveats: Compared with unrelated sharing, twin-shared out-of-frame alpha sequences had more low-probability sequences.

This sample also appeared in a second study, on yellow fever vaccine responses in identical twins.

The sample consisted of PBMCs. The chain employs TRBV5-1 and TRBJ2-2; tentatively, D is TRBD2 (5 bases). This sequence originates from a woman aged 18 to 35 in good health. CDR3 nucleotides: TGCGCCAGCAGCTTGGAGGGAGTAACCTTTTTAGTTCGTCCCGGGGAGCTGTTTTTT. This sequence encodes CASSLEGVTFLVRPGELFF.